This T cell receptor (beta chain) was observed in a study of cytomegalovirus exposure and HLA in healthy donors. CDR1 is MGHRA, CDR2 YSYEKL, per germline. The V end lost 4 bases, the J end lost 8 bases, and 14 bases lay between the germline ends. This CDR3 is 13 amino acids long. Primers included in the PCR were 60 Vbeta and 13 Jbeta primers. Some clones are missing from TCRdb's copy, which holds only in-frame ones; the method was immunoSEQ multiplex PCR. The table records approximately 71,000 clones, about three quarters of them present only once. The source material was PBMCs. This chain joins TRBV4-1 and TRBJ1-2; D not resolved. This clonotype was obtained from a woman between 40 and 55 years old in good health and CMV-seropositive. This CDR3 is CASSRVGVGGYTF. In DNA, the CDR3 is TGCGCCAGCAGCCGCGTCGGGGTAGGGGGCTACACCTTC.